A single T cell receptor (beta chain) is shown here with its context. This CDR3 spans 15 amino acids. Trimming took off 6 bases at V and 4 bases at J, with 18 bases between the two ends. Germline CDR1 and CDR2: SNHLY and FYNNEI. The data were obtained in a study of cytomegalovirus exposure and HLA in healthy donors. Clones were read by immunoSEQ multiplex PCR, and TCRdb kept only the in-frame ones, dropping some. In the table there are about 190,000 clones, 86% of which are singletons. The chain couples TRBV2 to TRBJ1-2; D is undetermined. The sequenced material came from PBMCs. The clonotype originates from a young woman in good health and CMV-seronegative. The CDR3 spells CASSQAGNPSYGYTF. As DNA, the CDR3 is TGTGCCAGCAGCCAAGCGGGGAACCCCAGCTATGGCTACACCTTC.